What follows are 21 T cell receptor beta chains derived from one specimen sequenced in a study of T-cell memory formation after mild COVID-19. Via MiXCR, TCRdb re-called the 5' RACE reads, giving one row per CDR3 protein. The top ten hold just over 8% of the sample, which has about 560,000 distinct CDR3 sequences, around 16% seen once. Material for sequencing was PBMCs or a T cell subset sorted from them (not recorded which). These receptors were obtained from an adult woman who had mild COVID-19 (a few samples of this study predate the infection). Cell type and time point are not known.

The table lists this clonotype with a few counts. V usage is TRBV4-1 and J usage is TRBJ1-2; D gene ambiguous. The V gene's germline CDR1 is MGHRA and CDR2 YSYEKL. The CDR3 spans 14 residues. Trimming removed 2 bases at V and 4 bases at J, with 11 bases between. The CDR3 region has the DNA TGCGCCAGCAGCCAAAGTCCTCTTAGCTATGGCTACACCTTC. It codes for CASSQSPLSYGYTF.

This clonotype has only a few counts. Here the CDR3 DNA reads TGTGCCAGCAGTGCGGGGCGAAGGGAAGCTTTCTTT. It yields the protein CASSAGRREAFF. The genes are TRBV12-3 or TRBV12-4 and TRBJ1-1; the D gene is possibly TRBD1 (5 bases). V was clipped by 5 bases and J by 8 bases, with 12 bases between them. This CDR3 has 12 residues.

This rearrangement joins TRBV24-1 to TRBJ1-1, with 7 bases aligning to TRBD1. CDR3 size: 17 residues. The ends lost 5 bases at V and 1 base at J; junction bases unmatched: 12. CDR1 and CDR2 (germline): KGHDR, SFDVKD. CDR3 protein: CATSGQKNRGRNTEAFF. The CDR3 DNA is TGTGCCACCAGTGGCCAGAAAAACAGGGGACGGAACACTGAAGCTTTCTTT.

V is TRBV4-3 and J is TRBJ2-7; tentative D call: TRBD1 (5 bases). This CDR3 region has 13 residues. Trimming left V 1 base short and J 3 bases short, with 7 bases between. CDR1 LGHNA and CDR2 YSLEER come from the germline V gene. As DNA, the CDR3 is TGCGCCAGCAGCCAAGGGGGCCACTACGAGCAGTACTTC. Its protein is CASSQGGHYEQYF.

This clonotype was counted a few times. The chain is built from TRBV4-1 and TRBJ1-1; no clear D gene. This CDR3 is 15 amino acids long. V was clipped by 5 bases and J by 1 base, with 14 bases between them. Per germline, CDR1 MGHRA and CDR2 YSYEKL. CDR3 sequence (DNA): TGCGCCAGCAGCATCAACGACGTGGCGAACACTGAAGCTTTCTTT. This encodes CASSINDVANTEAFF.

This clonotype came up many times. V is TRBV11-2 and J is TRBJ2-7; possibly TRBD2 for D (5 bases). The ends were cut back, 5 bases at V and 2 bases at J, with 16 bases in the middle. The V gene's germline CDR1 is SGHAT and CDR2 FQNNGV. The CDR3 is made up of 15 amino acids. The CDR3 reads CASSTQPTGTYEQYF. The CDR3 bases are TGTGCCAGCAGCACCCAACCCACCGGGACCTACGAGCAGTACTTC. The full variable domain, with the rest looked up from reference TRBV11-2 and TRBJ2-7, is EAGVAQSPRYKIIEKRQSVAFWCNPISGHATLYWYQQILGQGPKLLIQFQNNGVVDDSQLPKDRFSAERLKGVDSTLKIQPAKLEDSAVYLCASSTQPTGTYEQYFGPGTRLTVT.

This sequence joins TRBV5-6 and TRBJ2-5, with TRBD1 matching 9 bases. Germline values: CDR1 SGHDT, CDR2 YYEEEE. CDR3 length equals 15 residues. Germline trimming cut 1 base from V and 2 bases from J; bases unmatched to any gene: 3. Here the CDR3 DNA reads TGTGCCAGCAGCTTGTGGGACAGGGTTCAAGAGACCCAGTACTTC. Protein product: CASSLWDRVQETQYF.

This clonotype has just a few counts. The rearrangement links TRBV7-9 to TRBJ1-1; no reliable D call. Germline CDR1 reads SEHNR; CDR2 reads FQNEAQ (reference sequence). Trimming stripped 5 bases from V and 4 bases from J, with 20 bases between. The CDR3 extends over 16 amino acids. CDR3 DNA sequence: TGTGCCAGCAGCCCGGTCGGCAGGTCTGAAGGCACTGAAGCTTTCTTT. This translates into CASSPVGRSEGTEAFF.

The CDR3 loop is CSARVPPSDKQYF. The CDR3 nucleotides read TGCAGTGCTAGAGTGCCCCCTAGCGATAAGCAGTACTTC. The V gene is TRBV20-1, the J gene TRBJ2-7; TRBD2 might be the D (6 bases). Germline CDR1 and CDR2: DFQATT and SNEGSKA (reference sequence). V was clipped by 1 base and J by 8 bases, with 15 bases between them. CDR3 length equals 13 residues.

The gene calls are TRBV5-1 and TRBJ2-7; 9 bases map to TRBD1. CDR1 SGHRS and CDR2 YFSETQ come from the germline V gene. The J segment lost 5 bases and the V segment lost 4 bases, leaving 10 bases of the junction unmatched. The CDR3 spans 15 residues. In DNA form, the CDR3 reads TGCGCCAGCAGCCCCGGGACAGGGAATCGCAACGAGCAGTACTTC. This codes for CASSPGTGNRNEQYF.

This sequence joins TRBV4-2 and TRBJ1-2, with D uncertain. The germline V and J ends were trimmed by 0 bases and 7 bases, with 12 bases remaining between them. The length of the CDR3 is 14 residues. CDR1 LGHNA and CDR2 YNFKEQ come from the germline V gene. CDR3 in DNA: TGTGCCAGCAGCCAAGAAAGGTACGAGGGTGGCTACACCTTC. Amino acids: CASSQERYEGGYTF.

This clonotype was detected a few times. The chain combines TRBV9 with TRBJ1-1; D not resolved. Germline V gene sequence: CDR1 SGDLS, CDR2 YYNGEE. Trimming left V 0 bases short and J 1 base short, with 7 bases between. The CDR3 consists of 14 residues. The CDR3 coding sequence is TGTGCCAGCAGCGTAGGGGGTCCGAACACTGAAGCTTTCTTT. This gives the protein CASSVGGPNTEAFF.

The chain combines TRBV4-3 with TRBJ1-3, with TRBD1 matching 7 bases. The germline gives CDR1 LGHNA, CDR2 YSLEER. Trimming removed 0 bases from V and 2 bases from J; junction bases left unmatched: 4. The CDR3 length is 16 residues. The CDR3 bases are TGCGCCAGCAGCCAAGATCTGGGACAGACTGGAAACACCATATATTTT. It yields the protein CASSQDLGQTGNTIYF.

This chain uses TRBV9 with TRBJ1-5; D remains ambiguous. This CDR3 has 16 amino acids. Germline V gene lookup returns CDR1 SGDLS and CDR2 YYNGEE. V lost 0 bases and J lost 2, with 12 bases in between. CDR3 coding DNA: TGTGCCAGCAGCGTAGAGGAGGGTGCGGGCAATCAGCCCCAGCATTTT. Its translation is CASSVEEGAGNQPQHF.

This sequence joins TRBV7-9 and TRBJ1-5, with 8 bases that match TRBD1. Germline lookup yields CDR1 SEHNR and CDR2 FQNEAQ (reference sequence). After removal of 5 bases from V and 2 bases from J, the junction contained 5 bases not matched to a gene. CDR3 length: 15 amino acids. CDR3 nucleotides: TGTGCCAGCAGCCTGGGACAGGAGCGCAATCAGCCCCAGCATTTT. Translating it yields CASSLGQERNQPQHF.

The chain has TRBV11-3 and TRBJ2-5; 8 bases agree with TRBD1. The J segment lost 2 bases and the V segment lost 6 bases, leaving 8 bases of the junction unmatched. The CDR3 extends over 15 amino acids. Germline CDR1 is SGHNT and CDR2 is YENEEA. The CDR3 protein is CASRRGTGGQETQYF. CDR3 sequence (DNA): TGTGCCAGCAGGCGCGGTACAGGGGGTCAAGAGACCCAGTACTTC.

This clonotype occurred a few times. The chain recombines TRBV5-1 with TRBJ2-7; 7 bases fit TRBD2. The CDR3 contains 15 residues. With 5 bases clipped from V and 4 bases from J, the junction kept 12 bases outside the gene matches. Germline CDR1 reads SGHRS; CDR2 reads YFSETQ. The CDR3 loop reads CASSFNPGGSYEQYF. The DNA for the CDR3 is TGCGCCAGCAGTTTTAATCCGGGAGGTAGTTACGAGCAGTACTTC.

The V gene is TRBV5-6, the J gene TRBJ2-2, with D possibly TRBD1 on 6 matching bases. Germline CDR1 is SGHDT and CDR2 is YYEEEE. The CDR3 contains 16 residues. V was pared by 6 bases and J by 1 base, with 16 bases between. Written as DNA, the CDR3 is TGTGCCAGCATCGAACTCGACAGGAGGAACACCGGGGAGCTGTTTTTT. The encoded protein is CASIELDRRNTGELFF. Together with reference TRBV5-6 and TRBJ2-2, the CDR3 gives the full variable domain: DAGVTQSPTHLIKTRGQQVTLRCSPKSGHDTVSWYQQALGQGPQFIFQYYEEEERQRGNFPDRFSGHQFPNYSSELNVNALLLGDSALYLCASIELDRRNTGELFFGEGSRLTVL.

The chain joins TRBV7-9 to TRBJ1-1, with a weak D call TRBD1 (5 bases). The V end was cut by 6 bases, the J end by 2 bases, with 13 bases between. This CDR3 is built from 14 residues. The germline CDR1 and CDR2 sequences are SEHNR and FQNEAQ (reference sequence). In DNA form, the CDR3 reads TGTGCCAGCAGAACGGGGGAACCAAACACTGAAGCTTTCTTT. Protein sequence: CASRTGEPNTEAFF.

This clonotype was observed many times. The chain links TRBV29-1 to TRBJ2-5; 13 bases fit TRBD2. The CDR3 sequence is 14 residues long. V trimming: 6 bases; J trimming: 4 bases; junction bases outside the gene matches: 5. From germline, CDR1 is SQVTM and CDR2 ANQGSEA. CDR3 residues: CSVAGLAGRETQYF. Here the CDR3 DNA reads TGCAGCGTGGCGGGACTAGCGGGAAGAGAGACCCAGTACTTC.

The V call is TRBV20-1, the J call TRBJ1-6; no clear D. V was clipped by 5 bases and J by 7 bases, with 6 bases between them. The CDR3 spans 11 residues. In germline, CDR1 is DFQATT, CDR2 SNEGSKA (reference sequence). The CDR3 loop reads CSARPNSPLHF. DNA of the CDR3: TGCAGTGCTCGTCCCAATTCACCCCTCCACTTT.